Given below is one T cell receptor beta chain in context. The record originates from a study of T-cell memory formation after mild COVID-19. Each CDR3 protein gets one entry after TCRdb re-called the 5' RACE reads with MiXCR. The sample has hundreds of thousands of distinct CDR3 sequences; around 20% are singletons. Trimming removed 3 bases from V and 4 bases from J; junction bases left unmatched: 9. In germline, CDR1 is SGHNT, CDR2 YENEEA. The CDR3 covers 16 residues. The TCR originated in an adult woman who had mild COVID-19 (a few samples of this study predate the infection). Cell type and time point are not known. V gene TRBV11-3 combines with J gene TRBJ2-1, with 7 positions matching TRBD2. The sequencing sample was made of PBMCs or a T cell subset sorted from them (not recorded which). DNA for the CDR3: TGTGCCAGCAGCTTGTCTGTCGGGAGGCAATACAATGAGCAGTTCTTC. This translates into CASSLSVGRQYNEQFF.